The sequence of this TCR beta chain was determined in a study of CD8 T cells in Susac syndrome. General observations from the study: The study recognized that the number of individuals in its TCR sequencing and HLA analysis was relatively small.

The germline V gene has CDR1 MNHEY and CDR2 SVGAGI. The length of the CDR3 is 15 residues. The ends lost 4 bases at V and 0 bases at J; junction bases unmatched: 5. Random hexamers were used to reverse transcribe the RNA input (0.5 to 1 ug). Across 54 Vbeta and 13 Jbeta, immunoSEQ multiplex PCR amplified TCR beta CDR3. TCRdb redid the calling of the immunoSEQ multiplex PCR reads with MiXCR, one entry per CDR3 protein. Of some 300,000 distinct CDR3 sequences detected, almost 85% appear once; the ten largest clones hold roughly 0.21%. With regard to this clonotype: Antigen unknown.

The T cells that were sequenced for TCR beta were CD8+ and CD4+ cells from blood. The source is a human donor with multiple sclerosis. This sequence joins TRBV6-5 and TRBJ2-7; 8 positions match TRBD2. Sequencing input: CD8+ T cells from PBMCs. CDR3 in DNA: TGTGCCAGCAGTTCCAAGGCGGGAGGCTCCTACGAGCAGTACTTC. Its protein product is CASSSKAGGSYEQYF.